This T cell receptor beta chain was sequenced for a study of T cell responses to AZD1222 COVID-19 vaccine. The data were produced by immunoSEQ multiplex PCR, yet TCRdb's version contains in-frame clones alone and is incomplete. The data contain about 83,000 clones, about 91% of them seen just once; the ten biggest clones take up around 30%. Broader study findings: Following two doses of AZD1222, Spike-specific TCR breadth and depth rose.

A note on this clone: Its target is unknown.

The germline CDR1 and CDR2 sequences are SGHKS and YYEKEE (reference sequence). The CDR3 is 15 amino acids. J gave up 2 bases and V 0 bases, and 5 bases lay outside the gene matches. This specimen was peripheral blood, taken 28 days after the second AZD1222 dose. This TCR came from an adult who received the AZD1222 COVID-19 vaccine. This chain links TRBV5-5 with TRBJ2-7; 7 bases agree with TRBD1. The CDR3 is CASSLETGQPYEQYF. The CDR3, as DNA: TGTGCCAGCAGCTTGGAGACAGGGCAGCCCTACGAGCAGTACTTC. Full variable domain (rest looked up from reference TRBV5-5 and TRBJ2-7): DAGVTQSPTHLIKTRGQQVTLRCSPISGHKSVSWYQQVLGQGPQFIFQYYEKEERGRGNFPDRFSARQFPNYSSELNVNALLLGDSALYLCASSLETGQPYEQYFGPGTRLTVT.